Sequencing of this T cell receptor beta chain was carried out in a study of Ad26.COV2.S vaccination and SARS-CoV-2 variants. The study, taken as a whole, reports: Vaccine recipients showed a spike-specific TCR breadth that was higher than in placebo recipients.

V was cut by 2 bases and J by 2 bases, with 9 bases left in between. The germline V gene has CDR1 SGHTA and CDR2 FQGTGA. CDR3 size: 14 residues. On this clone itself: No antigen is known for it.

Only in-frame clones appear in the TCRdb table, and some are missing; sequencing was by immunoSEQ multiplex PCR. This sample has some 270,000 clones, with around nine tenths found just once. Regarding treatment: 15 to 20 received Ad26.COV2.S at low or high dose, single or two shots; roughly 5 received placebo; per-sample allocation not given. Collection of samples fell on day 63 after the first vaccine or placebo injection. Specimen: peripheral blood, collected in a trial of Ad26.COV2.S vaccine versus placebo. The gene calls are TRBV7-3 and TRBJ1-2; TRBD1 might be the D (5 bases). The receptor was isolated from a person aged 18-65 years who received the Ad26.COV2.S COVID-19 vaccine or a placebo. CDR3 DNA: TGTGCCAGCAGCTTAGGGACCGAAAACTATGGCTACACCTTC. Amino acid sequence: CASSLGTENYGYTF. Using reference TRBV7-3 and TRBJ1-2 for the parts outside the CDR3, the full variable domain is GAGVSQTPSNKVTEKGKYVELRCDPISGHTALYWYRQSLGQGPEFLIYFQGTGAADDSGLPNDRFFAVRPEGSVSTLKIQRTERGDSAVYLCASSLGTENYGYTFGSGTRLTVV.